This T cell receptor (beta chain) was documented in a study of OX40 agonist ivuxolimab in advanced cancers. Study details: Prior anti-PD-1, anti-PD-L1 or anti-CTLA-4 therapy was allowed; 40% had some.

Produced via immunoSEQ multiplex PCR; TCRdb's table is partial and in-frame only. The table shows 45,000 to 55,000 clones, with around 84% occurring only once. Germline V gives CDR1 LNHDA, CDR2 SQIVND (reference sequence). This CDR3 is 16 amino acids long. The junction had 10 bases not matched to a gene; V was cut back by 0 bases and J by 8 bases. This chain connects TRBV19 to TRBJ2-1; TRBD2 matches 7 bases. The TCR originated in an adult with an advanced solid tumor such as melanoma, head and neck, liver or kidney cancer. The source material was CD4+ or CD8+ T cells sorted from blood, sampled in a trial of the OX40 agonist ivuxolimab. CDR3 protein: CASSIDLSGIRDEQFF. CDR3 sequence (DNA): TGTGCCAGTAGTATAGATTTGAGCGGGATCCGGGATGAGCAGTTCTTC.